These T cell receptor beta chains were read from a single sample in a study of blood T cell repertoires in COVID-19. Sequencing used immunoSEQ multiplex PCR; TCRdb keeps in-frame clones, though not all of them. The repertoire has about 97,000 clones, around 85% of them found once; the top ten carry around 2%. The sample was peripheral blood. Source of these receptors: a woman aged 70-85 years with active or convalescent COVID-19. Both conserved end residues are part of each CDR3. Fields, in order: J gene, D gene, CDR3 length, V gene, clone size, CDR3 protein, CDR3 DNA. The D gene is left open where the match is weak. Rows give clone size only sometimes, using once, few, many, or a class for an expanded clone.

j_gene: TRBJ1-1; d_gene: TRBD1; len: 14; v_gene: TRBV30; abundance: NA; CDR3aa: CAWRTGIGSTEAFF; CDR3nt: TGTGCCTGGAGGACAGGGATAGGATCTACTGAAGCTTTCTTT
j_gene: TRBJ2-5; d_gene: TRBD1; len: 13; v_gene: TRBV7-2; abundance: NA; CDR3aa: CASSRQGTETQYF; CDR3nt: TGTGCCAGCAGCCGACAGGGAACCGAGACCCAGTACTTC
j_gene: TRBJ2-2; d_gene: NA; len: 16; v_gene: TRBV5-4; abundance: NA; CDR3aa: CASSFPLQGSTGELFF; CDR3nt: TGTGCCAGCAGCTTTCCCCTGCAGGGTAGTACCGGGGAGCTGTTTTTT
j_gene: TRBJ2-2; d_gene: NA; len: 17; v_gene: TRBV15; abundance: NA; CDR3aa: CATSRGPQGMGTGELFF; CDR3nt: TGTGCCACCAGCAGAGGCCCTCAGGGGATGGGCACCGGGGAGCTGTTTTTT
j_gene: TRBJ2-6; d_gene: NA; len: 18; v_gene: TRBV27; abundance: once; CDR3aa: CASSLSEGLHSGANVLTF; CDR3nt: TGTGCCAGCAGTTTATCGGAGGGACTCCACTCTGGGGCCAACGTCCTGACTTTC
j_gene: TRBJ2-1; d_gene: TRBD1; len: 17; v_gene: TRBV18; abundance: NA; CDR3aa: CASSRDRGQSSYNEQFF; CDR3nt: TGTGCCAGCTCACGGGACAGGGGGCAAAGCTCCTACAATGAGCAGTTCTTC
j_gene: TRBJ2-1; d_gene: NA; len: 15; v_gene: TRBV6-2/TRBV6-3; abundance: NA; CDR3aa: CASSYLPGSYNEQFF; CDR3nt: TGTGCCAGCAGTTACTTGCCGGGGAGCTACAATGAGCAGTTCTTC
j_gene: TRBJ2-5; d_gene: NA; len: 14; v_gene: TRBV24-1; abundance: NA; CDR3aa: CATSDSRRGETQYF; CDR3nt: TGTGCCACCAGTGATTCTAGGAGGGGAGAGACCCAGTACTTC
j_gene: TRBJ1-2; d_gene: TRBD1; len: 14; v_gene: TRBV2; abundance: few; CDR3aa: CASRWDRGNYGYTF; CDR3nt: TGTGCCAGCAGATGGGACAGGGGTAACTATGGCTACACCTTC
j_gene: TRBJ1-1; d_gene: NA; len: 14; v_gene: TRBV19; abundance: NA; CDR3aa: CASSSQGVGTEAFF; CDR3nt: TGTGCCAGTAGTAGCCAGGGCGTCGGCACTGAAGCTTTCTTT
j_gene: TRBJ1-2; d_gene: NA; len: 12; v_gene: TRBV7-9; abundance: NA; CDR3aa: CASAEGHYGYTF; CDR3nt: TGTGCCAGCGCCGAAGGGCACTATGGCTACACCTTC
j_gene: TRBJ1-1; d_gene: NA; len: 11; v_gene: TRBV2; abundance: NA; CDR3aa: CASSQNTEAFF; CDR3nt: TGTGCCAGCAGCCAGAACACTGAAGCTTTCTTT
j_gene: TRBJ2-1; d_gene: TRBD2; len: 11; v_gene: TRBV5-8; abundance: NA; CDR3aa: CASSSLAGRFF; CDR3nt: TGTGCCAGCAGCTCACTAGCGGGGCGGTTCTTC
j_gene: TRBJ1-3; d_gene: TRBD1; len: 18; v_gene: TRBV12-5; abundance: NA; CDR3aa: CASGPTLTGVHSGNTIYF; CDR3nt: TGTGCTAGTGGCCCAACCCTAACAGGGGTTCACTCTGGAAACACCATATATTTT
j_gene: TRBJ2-7; d_gene: TRBD2; len: 14; v_gene: TRBV2; abundance: few; CDR3aa: CASSDGAGVYEQYF; CDR3nt: TGTGCCAGCAGTGATGGGGCGGGAGTCTACGAGCAGTACTTC
j_gene: TRBJ1-6; d_gene: NA; len: 15; v_gene: TRBV7-2; abundance: NA; CDR3aa: CASSLLGGGVSPLHF; CDR3nt: TGTGCCAGCAGCTTATTAGGTGGAGGGGTCTCACCCCTCCACTTT
j_gene: TRBJ1-5; d_gene: TRBD1; len: 13; v_gene: TRBV20-1; abundance: NA; CDR3aa: CSASQGASQPQHF; CDR3nt: TGCAGTGCTAGTCAGGGGGCTAGTCAGCCCCAGCATTTT
j_gene: TRBJ1-1; d_gene: TRBD1; len: 14; v_gene: TRBV10-3; abundance: NA; CDR3aa: CAIRTGGAGTEAFF; CDR3nt: TGTGCCATCAGAACAGGGGGCGCGGGCACTGAAGCTTTCTTT
j_gene: TRBJ1-6; d_gene: TRBD1; len: 14; v_gene: TRBV7-6; abundance: NA; CDR3aa: CASSLNRGLSPLHF; CDR3nt: TGTGCCAGCAGCTTAAACAGGGGGCTTTCACCCCTCCACTTT
j_gene: TRBJ2-7; d_gene: TRBD2; len: 19; v_gene: TRBV18; abundance: NA; CDR3aa: CASSPRSRTSGGRAYEQYF; CDR3nt: TGTGCCAGCTCACCCCGTTCCCGGACTAGCGGGGGACGGGCCTACGAGCAGTACTTC
j_gene: TRBJ2-1; d_gene: TRBD2; len: 13; v_gene: TRBV28; abundance: NA; CDR3aa: CASSSGRPNEQFF; CDR3nt: TGTGCCAGCTCTAGCGGGAGGCCGAATGAGCAGTTCTTC
j_gene: TRBJ2-6; d_gene: NA; len: 18; v_gene: TRBV3-1/TRBV3-2; abundance: once; CDR3aa: CASSQGVEGLSGANVLTF; CDR3nt: TGTGCCAGCAGCCAAGGGGTCGAGGGTCTCTCTGGGGCCAACGTCCTGACTTTC
j_gene: TRBJ1-4; d_gene: NA; len: 12; v_gene: TRBV28; abundance: NA; CDR3aa: CASRGGNEKLFF; CDR3nt: TGTGCCAGCCGGGGAGGGAATGAAAAACTGTTTTTT
j_gene: TRBJ1-6; d_gene: NA; len: 13; v_gene: TRBV7-2; abundance: few; CDR3aa: CASSLSLRSPLHF; CDR3nt: TGTGCCAGCAGCTTAAGCCTGCGTTCACCCCTCCACTTT
j_gene: TRBJ2-6; d_gene: TRBD2; len: 18; v_gene: TRBV3-1/TRBV3-2; abundance: NA; CDR3aa: CASSQGLAGAAGANVLTF; CDR3nt: TGTGCCAGCAGCCAAGGACTAGCGGGAGCGGCTGGGGCCAACGTCCTGACTTTC
j_gene: TRBJ1-3; d_gene: TRBD1; len: 18; v_gene: TRBV9; abundance: NA; CDR3aa: CASSGGQGLHQGGNTIYF; CDR3nt: TGTGCCAGCAGCGGGGGACAGGGACTCCACCAGGGAGGAAACACCATATATTTT
j_gene: TRBJ1-5; d_gene: TRBD1; len: 14; v_gene: TRBV6-5; abundance: few; CDR3aa: CASRKGQGNQPQHF; CDR3nt: TGTGCCAGCAGGAAGGGACAGGGAAATCAGCCCCAGCATTTT
j_gene: TRBJ1-4; d_gene: TRBD1; len: 18; v_gene: TRBV23-1; abundance: NA; CDR3aa: CANVLKDDRGPTNEKLFF; CDR3nt: TGCGCCAACGTCCTAAAAGATGACAGGGGGCCTACTAATGAAAAACTGTTTTTT
j_gene: TRBJ2-7; d_gene: TRBD2; len: 16; v_gene: TRBV27; abundance: NA; CDR3aa: CASSLLAGGNSYEQYF; CDR3nt: TGTGCCAGCAGTTTACTAGCGGGAGGTAACTCCTACGAGCAGTACTTC
j_gene: TRBJ1-1; d_gene: TRBD1; len: 14; v_gene: TRBV9; abundance: NA; CDR3aa: CASSRQGPNTEAFF; CDR3nt: TGTGCCAGCAGCCGACAGGGACCGAACACTGAAGCTTTCTTT
j_gene: TRBJ2-7; d_gene: TRBD1; len: 15; v_gene: TRBV6-8; abundance: NA; CDR3aa: CASSYPGQGIDEQYF; CDR3nt: TGTGCCAGCAGTTATCCGGGACAGGGTATCGACGAGCAGTACTTC
j_gene: TRBJ1-2; d_gene: NA; len: 13; v_gene: TRBV27; abundance: NA; CDR3aa: CASSLSGDTGYTF; CDR3nt: TGTGCCAGCAGTTTATCTGGGGACACGGGCTACACCTTC
j_gene: TRBJ2-7; d_gene: TRBD1; len: 14; v_gene: TRBV11-3; abundance: NA; CDR3aa: CASSRTGVSYEQYF; CDR3nt: TGTGCCAGCAGCCGGACAGGGGTCAGCTACGAGCAGTACTTC
j_gene: TRBJ1-6; d_gene: TRBD1; len: 14; v_gene: TRBV30; abundance: NA; CDR3aa: CAWSSGTGSSPLHF; CDR3nt: TGTGCCTGGAGCTCGGGGACAGGGAGCTCACCCCTCCACTTT
j_gene: TRBJ2-2; d_gene: TRBD2; len: 15; v_gene: TRBV7-3; abundance: NA; CDR3aa: CASKGSGGNTGELFF; CDR3nt: TGTGCCAGCAAAGGAAGCGGGGGGAACACCGGGGAGCTGTTTTTT
j_gene: TRBJ2-3; d_gene: TRBD2; len: 15; v_gene: TRBV9; abundance: NA; CDR3aa: CASSGLAQITDTQYF; CDR3nt: TGTGCCAGCAGCGGACTAGCGCAAATCACAGATACGCAGTATTTT
j_gene: TRBJ2-2; d_gene: NA; len: 16; v_gene: TRBV6-6; abundance: once; CDR3aa: CASSRTRGRGTGELFF; CDR3nt: TGTGCCAGCAGTCGAACTCGGGGTAGAGGGACCGGGGAGCTGTTTTTT
j_gene: TRBJ2-7; d_gene: TRBD1; len: 12; v_gene: TRBV28; abundance: NA; CDR3aa: CASSPRDSEQYF; CDR3nt: TGTGCCAGCAGCCCCAGGGACAGCGAGCAGTACTTC
j_gene: TRBJ2-1; d_gene: NA; len: 15; v_gene: TRBV29-1; abundance: NA; CDR3aa: CSVEGQVSSYNEQFF; CDR3nt: TGCAGCGTTGAAGGGCAGGTGAGCTCCTACAATGAGCAGTTCTTC
j_gene: TRBJ1-5; d_gene: TRBD1; len: 17; v_gene: TRBV2; abundance: NA; CDR3aa: CASSERQGVLVNQPQHF; CDR3nt: TGTGCCAGCAGTGAACGACAGGGGGTTTTGGTTAATCAGCCCCAGCATTTT
j_gene: TRBJ2-7; d_gene: NA; len: 14; v_gene: TRBV15; abundance: NA; CDR3aa: CATSRGGGAYEQYF; CDR3nt: TGTGCCACCAGCAGAGGAGGAGGGGCCTACGAGCAGTACTTC
j_gene: TRBJ1-6; d_gene: NA; len: 14; v_gene: TRBV19; abundance: NA; CDR3aa: CASSIEQTDSPLHF; CDR3nt: TGTGCCAGTAGTATTGAGCAGACAGATTCACCCCTCCACTTT
j_gene: TRBJ2-1; d_gene: TRBD1; len: 15; v_gene: TRBV6-6; abundance: NA; CDR3aa: CASSFPGQGGNEQFF; CDR3nt: TGTGCCAGCAGTTTTCCGGGACAGGGGGGCAATGAGCAGTTCTTC
j_gene: TRBJ1-2; d_gene: NA; len: 15; v_gene: TRBV2; abundance: NA; CDR3aa: CASSEGAGANYGYTF; CDR3nt: TGTGCCAGCAGTGAAGGGGCAGGGGCTAACTATGGCTACACCTTC
j_gene: TRBJ1-6; d_gene: NA; len: 14; v_gene: TRBV14; abundance: NA; CDR3aa: CASSQAGYNSPLHF; CDR3nt: TGTGCCAGCAGCCAAGCGGGGTACAATTCACCCCTCCACTTT
j_gene: TRBJ2-3; d_gene: TRBD2; len: 14; v_gene: TRBV5-1; abundance: NA; CDR3aa: CASSLIAGDDTQYF; CDR3nt: TGCGCCAGCAGCTTAATAGCGGGGGACGATACGCAGTATTTT
j_gene: TRBJ1-4; d_gene: NA; len: 15; v_gene: TRBV5-1; abundance: NA; CDR3aa: CASTLAGLGGEKLFF; CDR3nt: TGCGCCAGCACCCTGGCCGGGCTAGGAGGTGAAAAACTGTTTTTT
j_gene: TRBJ2-7; d_gene: TRBD2; len: 15; v_gene: TRBV7-9; abundance: NA; CDR3aa: CASSLGLAGGYEQYF; CDR3nt: TGTGCCAGCAGTTTGGGACTAGCGGGGGGCTACGAGCAGTACTTC
j_gene: TRBJ2-1; d_gene: NA; len: 12; v_gene: TRBV2; abundance: NA; CDR3aa: CASSEARDEQFF; CDR3nt: TGTGCCAGCAGTGAAGCGCGCGATGAGCAGTTCTTC
j_gene: TRBJ1-2; d_gene: NA; len: 15; v_gene: TRBV21-1; abundance: NA; CDR3aa: CASSSPERQSYGYTF; CDR3nt: TGTGCCAGCAGCTCCCCGGAGAGACAGTCCTATGGCTACACCTTC
j_gene: TRBJ2-7; d_gene: NA; len: 15; v_gene: TRBV4-1; abundance: once; CDR3aa: CASSQMGRTDYEQCF; CDR3nt: TGCGCCAGCAGCCAAATGGGGCGAACGGACTACGAGCAGTGCTTC
j_gene: TRBJ2-7; d_gene: NA; len: 15; v_gene: TRBV15; abundance: few; CDR3aa: CATSRDQWSSYEQYF; CDR3nt: TGTGCCACCAGCAGAGATCAGTGGAGCTCCTACGAGCAGTACTTC
j_gene: TRBJ2-1; d_gene: NA; len: 15; v_gene: TRBV30; abundance: once; CDR3aa: CAWSLRLGTGDEQFF; CDR3nt: TGTGCCTGGAGTCTCCGACTTGGTACGGGGGATGAGCAGTTCTTC
j_gene: TRBJ2-1; d_gene: TRBD2; len: 14; v_gene: TRBV10-1; abundance: NA; CDR3aa: CASSTGTSRNEQFF; CDR3nt: TGCGCCAGCAGTACCGGGACTAGCCGGAATGAGCAGTTCTTC